A selection of T cell receptor beta chains follows, all from one sample in a study of shared clonotypes between healthy human individuals. Generated by immunoSEQ multiplex PCR, the TCRdb table keeps only in-frame clones and is missing some. This sample has approximately 2,200,000 clones, with roughly 91% found just once. Material: naive CD8+ T cells from PBMCs. The receptor source for this set is a man in his late teens or twenties in good health. Some clones in this sample may be carry-over from other donors' samples. The CDR3 runs from the conserved cysteine through the conserved F or W. A D gene is named only where the DNA matches it firmly. Clone size is not always given. Where it is, it says once, few, many or a class for expanded clones.

j_call v_call cdr3_length clone_size d_call cdr3_aa cdr3_nt
TRBJ2-1 TRBV7-2 16 . TRBD2 CASSLRAGGPFGEQFF TGTGCCAGCAGCTTAAGGGCGGGAGGGCCCTTCGGCGAGCAGTTCTTC
TRBJ2-1 TRBV5-1 15 . . CASSLGGSSYNEQFF TGCGCCAGCAGCTTAGGGGGGAGCTCCTACAATGAGCAGTTCTTC
TRBJ2-3 TRBV30 11 . . CAWTWSDTQYF TGTGCCTGGACCTGGTCAGATACGCAGTATTTT
TRBJ1-5 TRBV7-8 18 . TRBD1 CASSPWDRGLYSNQPQHF TGTGCCAGCAGCCCATGGGACAGGGGACTTTATAGCAATCAGCCCCAGCATTTT
TRBJ2-2 TRBV29-1 12 . . CSAVQGSGELFF TGCAGCGCTGTACAGGGTTCCGGGGAGCTGTTTTTT
TRBJ2-7 TRBV14 15 . TRBD1 CASRQGGQGPHEQYF TGTGCCAGCAGGCAAGGGGGACAGGGTCCTCACGAGCAGTACTTC
TRBJ1-1 TRBV27 13 . . CASSLGQDTEAFF TGTGCCAGCAGTTTGGGCCAGGATACTGAAGCTTTCTTT
TRBJ2-5 TRBV7-9 14 . . CASSPTGSGETQYF TGTGCCAGCAGCCCCACAGGGTCCGGGGAGACCCAGTACTTC
TRBJ2-7 TRBV7-2 15 . . CASSPLRGSSYEQYF TGTGCCAGCAGCCCCCTGAGAGGGAGCTCCTACGAGCAGTACTTC
TRBJ2-7 TRBV6-1 9 once . CASGSLRYF TGTGCCAGCGGCTCTCTCCGGTACTTC